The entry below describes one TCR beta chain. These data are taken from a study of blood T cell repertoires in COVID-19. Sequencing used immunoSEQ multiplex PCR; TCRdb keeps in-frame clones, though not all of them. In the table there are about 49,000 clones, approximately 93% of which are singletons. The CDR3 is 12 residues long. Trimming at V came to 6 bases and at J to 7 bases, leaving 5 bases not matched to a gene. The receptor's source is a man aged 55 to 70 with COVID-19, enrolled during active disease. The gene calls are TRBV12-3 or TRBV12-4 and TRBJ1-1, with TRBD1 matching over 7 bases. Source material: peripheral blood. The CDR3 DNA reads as TGTGCCAGCAGACAGGGGAGGAATGAAGCTTTCTTT. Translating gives CASRQGRNEAFF.